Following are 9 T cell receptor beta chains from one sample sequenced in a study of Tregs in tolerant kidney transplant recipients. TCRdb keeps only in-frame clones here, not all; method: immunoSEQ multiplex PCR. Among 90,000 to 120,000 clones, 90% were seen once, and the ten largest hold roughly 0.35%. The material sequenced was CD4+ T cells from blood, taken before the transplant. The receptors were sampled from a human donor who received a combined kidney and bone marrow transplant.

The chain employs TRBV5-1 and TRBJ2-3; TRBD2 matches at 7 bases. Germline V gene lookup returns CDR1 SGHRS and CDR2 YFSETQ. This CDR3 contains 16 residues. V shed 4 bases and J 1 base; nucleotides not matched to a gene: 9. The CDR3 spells CASSATPSGGTDTQYF. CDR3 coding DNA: TGCGCCAGCAGCGCTACGCCTAGCGGAGGCACAGATACGCAGTATTTT.

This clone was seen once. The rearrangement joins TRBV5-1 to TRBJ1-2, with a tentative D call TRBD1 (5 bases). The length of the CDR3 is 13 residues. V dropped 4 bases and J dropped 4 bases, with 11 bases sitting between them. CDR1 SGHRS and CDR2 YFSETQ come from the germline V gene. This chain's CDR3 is CASSMDTVYGYTF. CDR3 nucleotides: TGCGCCAGCAGCATGGACACCGTCTATGGCTACACCTTC.

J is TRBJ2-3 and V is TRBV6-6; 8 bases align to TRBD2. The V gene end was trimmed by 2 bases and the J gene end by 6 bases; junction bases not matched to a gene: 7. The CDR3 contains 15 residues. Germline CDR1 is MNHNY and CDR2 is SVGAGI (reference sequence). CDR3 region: CASSYGAGGSDTQYF. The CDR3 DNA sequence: TGTGCCAGCAGTTACGGGGCGGGGGGTAGTGATACGCAGTATTTT.

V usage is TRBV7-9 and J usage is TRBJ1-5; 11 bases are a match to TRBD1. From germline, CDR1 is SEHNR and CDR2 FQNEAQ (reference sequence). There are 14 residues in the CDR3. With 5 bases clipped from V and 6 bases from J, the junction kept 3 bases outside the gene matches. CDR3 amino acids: CASSPGTGGQPQHF. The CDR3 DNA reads TGTGCCAGCAGCCCCGGGACAGGGGGTCAGCCCCAGCATTTT.

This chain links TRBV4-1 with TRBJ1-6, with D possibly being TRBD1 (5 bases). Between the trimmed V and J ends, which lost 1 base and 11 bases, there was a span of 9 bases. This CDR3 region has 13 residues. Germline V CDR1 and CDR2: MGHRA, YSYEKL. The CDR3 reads CASSQGGTPPLHF. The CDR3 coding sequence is TGCGCCAGCAGCCAAGGGGGCACCCCACCCCTCCACTTT.

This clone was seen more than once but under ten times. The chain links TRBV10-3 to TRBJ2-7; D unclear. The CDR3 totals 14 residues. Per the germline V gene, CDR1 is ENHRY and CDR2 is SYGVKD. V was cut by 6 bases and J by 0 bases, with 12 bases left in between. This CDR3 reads CAIRSRFSSYEQYF. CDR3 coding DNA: TGTGCCATCAGGTCCAGGTTCAGCTCCTACGAGCAGTACTTC.

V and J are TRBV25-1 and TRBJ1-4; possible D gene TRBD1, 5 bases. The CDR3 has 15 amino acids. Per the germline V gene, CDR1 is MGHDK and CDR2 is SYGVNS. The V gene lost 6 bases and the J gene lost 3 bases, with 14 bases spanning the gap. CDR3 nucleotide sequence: TGTGCCAGCAGCCTCGTTTGGGGGGCTAATGAAAAACTGTTTTTT. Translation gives CASSLVWGANEKLFF.

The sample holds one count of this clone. In DNA form, the CDR3 reads TGTGCCAGCAGCGTTAGACAGGGCACTGAAGCTTTCTTT. Amino acids: CASSVRQGTEAFF. The chain joins TRBV9 to TRBJ1-1, with TRBD1 matching 7 bases. Germline-derived CDR1 and CDR2 are SGDLS and YYNGEE. The junction had 2 bases not matched to a gene; V was cut back by 2 bases and J by 4 bases. This CDR3 is 13 amino acids long.

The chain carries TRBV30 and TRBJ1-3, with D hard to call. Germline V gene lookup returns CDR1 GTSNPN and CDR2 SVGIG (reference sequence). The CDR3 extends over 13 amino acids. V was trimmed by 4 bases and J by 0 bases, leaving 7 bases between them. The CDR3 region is CAWKRTSGNTIYF. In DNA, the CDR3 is TGTGCCTGGAAGCGGACCTCTGGAAACACCATATATTTT.